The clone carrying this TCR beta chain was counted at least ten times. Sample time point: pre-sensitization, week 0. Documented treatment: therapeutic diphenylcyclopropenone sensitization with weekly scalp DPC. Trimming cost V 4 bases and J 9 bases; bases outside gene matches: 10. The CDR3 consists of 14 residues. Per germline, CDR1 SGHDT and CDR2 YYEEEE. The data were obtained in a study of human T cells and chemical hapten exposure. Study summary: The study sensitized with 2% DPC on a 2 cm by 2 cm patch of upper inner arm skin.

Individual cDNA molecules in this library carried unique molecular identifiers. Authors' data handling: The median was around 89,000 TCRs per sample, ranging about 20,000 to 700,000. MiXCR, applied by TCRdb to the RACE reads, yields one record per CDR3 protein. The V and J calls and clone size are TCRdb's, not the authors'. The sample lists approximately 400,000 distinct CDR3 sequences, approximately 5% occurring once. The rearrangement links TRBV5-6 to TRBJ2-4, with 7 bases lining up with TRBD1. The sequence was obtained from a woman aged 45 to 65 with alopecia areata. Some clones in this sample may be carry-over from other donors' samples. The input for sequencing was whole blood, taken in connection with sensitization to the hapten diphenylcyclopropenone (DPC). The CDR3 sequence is CASSTYRGAGIQYF. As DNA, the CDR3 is TGTGCCAGCAGCACCTACAGGGGTGCGGGCATTCAGTACTTC.